The entry below gives a single TCR beta chain sequence along with its context. The data belong to a study of shared clonotypes between healthy human individuals. For the study at large: Donor composition was a couple of women and three men, aged 18 to 49. CD4 naive cells filled three plates per donor, CD4 memory three, CD8 naive two and CD8 memory one.

Some clones are missing from TCRdb's copy, which holds only in-frame ones; the method was immunoSEQ multiplex PCR. This table has a few hundred thousand clones, roughly 97% appearing once. Trimming took 3 bases from V and 2 from J; bases not matched to a gene: 0. The CDR3 consists of 16 residues. Germline V CDR1 and CDR2: MGHDK, SYGVNS. Input material: naive CD4+ T cells sorted from blood. As for subset: CD45RA+ positively selected. This chain joins TRBV25-1 and TRBJ2-6, with 11 positions matching TRBD2. This receptor was obtained from a woman in her 30s in good health. The CDR3 DNA sequence: TGTGCCAGCAGTGATAGCGGGAGGGCTGGGGCCAACGTCCTGACTTTC. It yields the protein CASSDSGRAGANVLTF.